These 25 T cell receptor beta chains share one sample of origin, sequenced in a study of T cell changes during pregnancy in multiple sclerosis. Method: immunoSEQ multiplex PCR; TCRdb's copy keeps in-frame clones and lacks some. The repertoire consists of 95,000 to 150,000 clones, with over 85% occurring once and the leading ten covering approximately 6.3%. The sample consisted of peripheral blood, taken before pregnancy. The origin of the receptors is a female donor with multiple sclerosis, enrolled in a pregnancy study.

This clone occurred a few times. V usage is TRBV5-1 and J usage is TRBJ2-5, with TRBD2 matching over 7 bases. V trimming: 3 bases; J trimming: 2 bases; junction bases outside the gene matches: 4. This CDR3 has 14 amino acids. The germline V gene has CDR1 SGHRS and CDR2 YFSETQ. CDR3 DNA: TGCGCCAGCAGCTCCCGGGACTATCAAGAGACCCAGTACTTC. Its translation is CASSSRDYQETQYF.

The chain couples TRBV7-8 to TRBJ2-5; a possible D gene is TRBD2 (6 bases). In germline, CDR1 is SGHVS, CDR2 FQNEAQ. Trimming removed 3 bases at V and 1 base at J, with 12 bases between. The CDR3 is 15 amino acids. DNA for the CDR3: TGTGCCAGCAGCTTTGTTCTGGGACTCCAAGAGACCCAGTACTTC. It yields the protein CASSFVLGLQETQYF.

The chain couples TRBV10-3 to TRBJ2-5, with a possible D match to TRBD1 (5 bases). The CDR3 is made up of 14 amino acids. Trimming took off 6 bases at V and 2 bases at J, with 13 bases between the two ends. Germline CDR1 and CDR2: ENHRY and SYGVKD. The CDR3 DNA reads as TGTGCCATCAGCCGACAGAGCCAGCAAGAGACCCAGTACTTC. Protein sequence: CAISRQSQQETQYF.

The chain links TRBV28 to TRBJ1-1; D not resolved. CDR1 and CDR2 from the germline V gene are MDHEN and SYDVKM. Trimming took 5 bases from V and 2 from J, leaving 18 bases between them. This CDR3 comprises 16 residues. CDR3 residues: CASSPPSKHSNTEAFF. The CDR3 DNA follows: TGTGCCAGCAGTCCCCCAAGCAAACATAGCAACACTGAAGCTTTCTTT.

The rearrangement links TRBV5-1 to TRBJ1-3; no clear D. The V end was cut by 2 bases, the J end by 2 bases, with 20 bases between. The CDR3 sequence is 18 residues long. Germline loops: CDR1 SGHRS, CDR2 YFSETQ. The CDR3 DNA reads as TGCGCCAGCAGCTTTTTTTCTGTTACGTTGGCTCCTGGAAACACCATATATTTT. The encoded protein is CASSFFSVTLAPGNTIYF.

This chain connects TRBV28 to TRBJ2-2, with 8 nucleotides matching TRBD1. This CDR3 region has 16 residues. With 4 bases clipped from V and 5 bases from J, the junction kept 9 bases outside the gene matches. The germline V gene has CDR1 MDHEN and CDR2 SYDVKM. DNA for the CDR3: TGTGCCAGCAGTTCACAGGGGGGAGGAAGAACCGGGGAGCTGTTTTTT. Residues: CASSSQGGGRTGELFF.

The chain employs TRBV10-3 and TRBJ2-2; D uncertain. Deletions cut 3 bases from V and 2 bases from J, with 7 bases between. This CDR3 region has 14 residues. Per germline, CDR1 ENHRY and CDR2 SYGVKD. In nucleotides, the CDR3 is TGTGCCATCAGTGAACAGAAAAACACCGGGGAGCTGTTTTTT. As protein: CAISEQKNTGELFF.

The rearrangement links TRBV5-5 to TRBJ2-1; TRBD2 agrees at 9 bases. Germline trimming cut 1 base from V and 0 bases from J; bases unmatched to any gene: 8. The CDR3 is made up of 18 amino acids. In germline, CDR1 is SGHKS, CDR2 YYEKEE (reference sequence). The CDR3 sequence: CASSLLGLAGSSYNEQFF. The DNA of the CDR3 is TGTGCCAGCAGCTTGTTGGGGCTAGCGGGGAGCTCCTACAATGAGCAGTTCTTC.

The chain employs TRBV5-1 and TRBJ2-1; 9 bases align to TRBD1. CDR1 is SGHRS and CDR2 is YFSETQ in the germline V gene. V was clipped by 3 bases and J by 4 bases; unmatched bases: 5. The CDR3 sequence is 15 residues long. The CDR3 sequence is CASSSPGTGYNEQFF. In DNA, the CDR3 is TGCGCCAGCAGCTCCCCCGGGACAGGGTACAATGAGCAGTTCTTC.

The V gene is TRBV28, the J gene TRBJ2-2, with 7 bases that match TRBD2. The CDR3 contains 16 residues. The germline V gene has CDR1 MDHEN and CDR2 SYDVKM. With 2 bases clipped from V and 8 bases from J, the junction kept 11 bases outside the gene matches. The CDR3: CASSLLASGGQGELFF. The CDR3 bases are TGTGCCAGCAGTTTACTAGCTAGCGGAGGTCAAGGGGAGCTGTTTTTT. The variable domain in full, completed from reference TRBV28 and TRBJ2-2, reads DVKVTQSSRYLVKRTGEKVFLECVQDMDHENMFWYRQDPGLGLRLIYFSYDVKMKEKGDIPEGYSVSREKKERFSLILESASTNQTSMYLCASSLLASGGQGELFFGEGSRLTVL.

This chain joins TRBV2 and TRBJ2-5, with D perhaps TRBD1 (5 bases). The CDR3 is 13 amino acids. Trimming took 3 bases from V and 4 from J, leaving 9 bases between them. CDR1 and CDR2 (germline): SNHLY, FYNNEI. The chain's CDR3 is CASSEYRIETQYF. The CDR3 DNA sequence: TGTGCCAGCAGTGAGTACAGGATAGAGACCCAGTACTTC.

The rearrangement joins TRBV9 to TRBJ2-3, with TRBD2 identical over 8 bases. The junction had 10 bases not matched to a gene; V was cut back by 3 bases and J by 4 bases. The CDR3 is 16 amino acids. Germline lookup yields CDR1 SGDLS and CDR2 YYNGEE. The chain's CDR3 is CASSAGLAGLPDTQYF. The CDR3 DNA follows: TGTGCCAGCAGCGCCGGACTAGCAGGTCTGCCAGATACGCAGTATTTT. Using reference TRBV9 and TRBJ2-3 for the parts outside the CDR3, the full variable domain is DSGVTQTPKHLITATGQRVTLRCSPRSGDLSVYWYQQSLDQGLQFLIQYYNGEERAKGNILERFSAQQFPDLHSELNLSSLELGDSALYFCASSAGLAGLPDTQYFGPGTRLTVL.

This sequence joins TRBV11-1 and TRBJ2-7, with 9 bases matching TRBD1. This CDR3 is built from 15 residues. J gave up 0 bases and V 7 bases, and 7 bases lay outside the gene matches. Germline V gene sequence: CDR1 SGHAT, CDR2 FQDESV (reference sequence). CDR3 DNA: TGTGCCAGCACCATATCGGACAGGGGCTCCTACGAGCAGTACTTC. Its translation is CASTISDRGSYEQYF.

V is TRBV11-2 and J is TRBJ1-2; D may be TRBD1 (5 bases). With 4 bases removed from V and 4 bases from J, the gap between germline ends came to 10 bases. Germline loops: CDR1 SGHAT, CDR2 FQNNGV. There are 13 residues in the CDR3. CDR3 loop: CASSSSGLYGYTF. The CDR3 DNA sequence: TGTGCCAGCAGCTCGTCAGGGCTCTATGGCTACACCTTC.

J is TRBJ1-3 and V is TRBV7-7, with no clear D. The CDR3 contains 15 residues. Trimming left V 5 bases short and J 0 bases short, with 11 bases between. Germline lookup yields CDR1 SSHAT and CDR2 FNYEAQ (reference sequence). CDR3 bases: TGTGCCAGCAGCCCGAGACGGGACTCTGGAAACACCATATATTTT. Its protein product is CASSPRRDSGNTIYF.

The gene calls are TRBV7-7 and TRBJ2-5, with 9 positions matching TRBD2. The CDR3 totals 15 residues. CDR1 is SSHAT and CDR2 is FNYEAQ in the germline V gene (reference sequence). Germline trimming cut 2 bases from V and 4 bases from J; bases unmatched to any gene: 5. The CDR3 DNA sequence: TGTGCCAGCAGCTTACGAGCGGGGGGTGTAGAGACCCAGTACTTC. Protein sequence: CASSLRAGGVETQYF.

The chain combines TRBV28 with TRBJ2-2, with 8 nucleotides matching TRBD2. The germline V gene encodes CDR1 MDHEN and CDR2 SYDVKM. J lost 4 bases, V lost 5 bases, and 12 bases had no gene match. The CDR3 runs 17 residues. The DNA of the CDR3 is TGTGCCAGCAGTCCATCCAGCGGGAGTTGGATCACCGGGGAGCTGTTTTTT. This gives the protein CASSPSSGSWITGELFF.

The chain employs TRBV7-9 and TRBJ1-2, with D possibly TRBD1 on 5 matching bases. The CDR3 contains 13 residues. Germline V CDR1 and CDR2: SEHNR, FQNEAQ (reference sequence). V shed 0 bases and J shed 7 bases, with 9 bases lying between them. CDR3 sequence reads: CASSLASGGGYTF. In DNA form, the CDR3 reads TGTGCCAGCAGCTTAGCTTCCGGGGGTGGCTACACCTTC.

For the CDR3, the DNA is TGCGCCAGCTCATCGCTACAGGGCCGCGAGGCACCCCTCCACTTT. It translates to CASSSLQGREAPLHF. This chain links TRBV5-1 with TRBJ1-6, with a tentative D call TRBD1 (6 bases). Trimming took off 7 bases at V and 11 bases at J, with 22 bases between the two ends. Germline CDR1 SGHRS, CDR2 YFSETQ. The CDR3 totals 15 residues.

The chain carries TRBV15 and TRBJ1-5, with 7 bases identical to TRBD1. V was pared by 5 bases and J by 0 bases, with 10 bases of the junction left unmatched. In germline, CDR1 is LNHNV, CDR2 YYDKDF (reference sequence). CDR3 size: 17 residues. CDR3 DNA: TGTGCCACCAGCCGCCGGGACAGACCTTTTAGCAATCAGCCCCAGCATTTT. Protein sequence: CATSRRDRPFSNQPQHF.

V is TRBV5-1 and J is TRBJ2-1; 8 nucleotides agree with TRBD2. CDR3 size: 14 residues. The germline V gene has CDR1 SGHRS and CDR2 YFSETQ. Trimming removed 4 bases from V and 3 bases from J; junction bases left unmatched: 3. CDR3 sequence: CASSLSGSYNEQFF. As DNA, the CDR3 is TGCGCCAGCAGCCTCAGCGGGAGCTACAATGAGCAGTTCTTC.

This sequence joins TRBV18 and TRBJ1-2; D call uncertain. CDR1 is KGHSH and CDR2 is LQKENI in the germline V gene. The CDR3 covers 15 residues. V was clipped by 5 bases and J by 4 bases, with 17 bases between them. The CDR3 is CASSEYRPGGYGYTF. CDR3 DNA: TGTGCCAGCTCAGAGTACCGGCCAGGAGGCTATGGCTACACCTTC.

V usage is TRBV7-9 and J usage is TRBJ2-3; TRBD2 might be the D (5 bases). Germline V gene sequence: CDR1 SEHNR, CDR2 FQNEAQ (reference sequence). The CDR3 contains 15 residues. Trimming removed 1 base at V and 6 bases at J, with 14 bases between. The CDR3 loop is CASSLELRAGDTQYF. DNA of the CDR3: TGTGCCAGCAGCTTAGAACTGAGGGCCGGGGATACGCAGTATTTT.

This clone was recorded once. This sequence joins TRBV7-3 and TRBJ2-6; 13 bases map to TRBD2. This CDR3 is built from 19 residues. The germline gives CDR1 SGHTA, CDR2 FQGTGA. The J segment lost 1 base and the V segment lost 4 bases, leaving 7 bases of the junction unmatched. CDR3 amino acids: CASSSGGGLAGSGANVLTF. In nucleotides, the CDR3 is TGTGCCAGCAGCTCCGGGGGGGGACTAGCGGGATCTGGGGCCAACGTCCTGACTTTC.

The chain combines TRBV19 with TRBJ1-3; unclear D gene. Germline V gives CDR1 LNHDA, CDR2 SQIVND (reference sequence). The V gene lost 5 bases and the J gene lost 0 bases, with 14 bases spanning the gap. The CDR3 is 16 amino acids. The CDR3 bases are TGTGCCAGTAGTCCTCCCGGAGTGACCTCTGGAAACACCATATATTTT. It encodes CASSPPGVTSGNTIYF. The full variable domain, completed using reference TRBV19 and TRBJ1-3, is DGGITQSPKYLFRKEGQNVTLSCEQNLNHDAMYWYRQDPGQGLRLIYYSQIVNDFQKGDIAEGYSVSREKKESFPLTVTSAQKNPTAFYLCASSPPGVTSGNTIYFGEGSWLTVV.